This paragraph covers one TCR beta chain sequence. Its antigen remains unidentified. CDR3 length equals 17 residues. The V gene's germline CDR1 is SGDLS and CDR2 YYNGEE. J was trimmed by 2 bases and V by 0 bases; bases with no gene match: 9. These data belong to a study of cytomegalovirus exposure and HLA in healthy donors. Study-wide findings and caveats: In a later analysis, TCR beta V- and J-gene trimming was associated with a missense DCLRE1C variant. Highly shared variants forming one cluster were likely a sequencing artifact.

Vbeta (60) and Jbeta (13) primers were used in the PCR. Measured with immunoSEQ multiplex PCR; TCRdb has only the in-frame clones, and not every one. The sample carries some 120,000 clones, roughly 77% recorded once. Source material: PBMCs. The chain employs TRBV9 and TRBJ1-2, with TRBD1 identical over 8 bases. This clonotype was obtained from a man aged 18 to 35 in good health and CMV-seronegative. This CDR3 reads CASSVAWTGTENYGYTF. In nucleotides, the CDR3 is TGTGCCAGCAGCGTAGCATGGACAGGGACCGAGAACTATGGCTACACCTTC.